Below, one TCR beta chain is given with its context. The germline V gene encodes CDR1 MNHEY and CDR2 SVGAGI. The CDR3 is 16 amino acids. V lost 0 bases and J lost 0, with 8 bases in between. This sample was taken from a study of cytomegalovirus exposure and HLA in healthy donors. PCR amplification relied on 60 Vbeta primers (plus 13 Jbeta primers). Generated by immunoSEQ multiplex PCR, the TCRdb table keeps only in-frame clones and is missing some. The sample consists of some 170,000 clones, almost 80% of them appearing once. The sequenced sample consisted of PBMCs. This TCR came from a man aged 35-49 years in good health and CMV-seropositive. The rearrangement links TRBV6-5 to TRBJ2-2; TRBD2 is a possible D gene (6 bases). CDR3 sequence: CASSYSGTPNTGELFF. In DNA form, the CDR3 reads TGTGCCAGCAGTTACTCGGGGACTCCGAACACCGGGGAGCTGTTTTTT.